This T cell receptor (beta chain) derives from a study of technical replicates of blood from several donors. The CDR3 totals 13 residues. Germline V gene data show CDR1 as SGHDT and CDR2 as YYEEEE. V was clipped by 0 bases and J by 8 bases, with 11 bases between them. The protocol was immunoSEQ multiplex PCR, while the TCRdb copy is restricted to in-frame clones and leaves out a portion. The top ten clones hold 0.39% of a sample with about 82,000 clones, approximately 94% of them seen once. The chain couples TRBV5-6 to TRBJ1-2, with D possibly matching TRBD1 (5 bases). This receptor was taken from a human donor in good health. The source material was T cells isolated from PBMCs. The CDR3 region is CASSLVGALGYTF. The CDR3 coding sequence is TGTGCCAGCAGCTTGGTAGGGGCGTTGGGCTACACCTTC.